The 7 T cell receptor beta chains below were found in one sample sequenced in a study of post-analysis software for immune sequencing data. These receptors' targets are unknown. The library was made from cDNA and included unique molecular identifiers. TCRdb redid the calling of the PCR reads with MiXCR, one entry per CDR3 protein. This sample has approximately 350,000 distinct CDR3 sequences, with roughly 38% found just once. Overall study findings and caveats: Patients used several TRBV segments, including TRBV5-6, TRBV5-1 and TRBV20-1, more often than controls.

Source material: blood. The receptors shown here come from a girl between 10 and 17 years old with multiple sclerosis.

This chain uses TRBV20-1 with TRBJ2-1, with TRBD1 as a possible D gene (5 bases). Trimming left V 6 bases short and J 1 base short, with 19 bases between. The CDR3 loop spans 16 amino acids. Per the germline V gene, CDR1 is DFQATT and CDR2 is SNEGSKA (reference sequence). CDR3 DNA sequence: TGCAGTGCATTGGGGCCGACTTTTATTTCCTACAATGAGCAGTTCTTC. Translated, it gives CSALGPTFISYNEQFF.

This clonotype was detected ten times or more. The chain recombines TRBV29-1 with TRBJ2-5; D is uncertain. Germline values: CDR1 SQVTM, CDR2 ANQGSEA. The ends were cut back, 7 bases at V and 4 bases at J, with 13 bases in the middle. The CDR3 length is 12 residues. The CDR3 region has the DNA TGCAGCGCTATAGGGCGATCAGAGACCCAGTACTTC. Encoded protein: CSAIGRSETQYF. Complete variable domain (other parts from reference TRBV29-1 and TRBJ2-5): SAVISQKPSRDICQRGTSLTIQCQVDSQVTMMFWYRQQPGQSLTLIATANQGSEATYESGFVIDKFPISRPNLTFSTLTVSNMSPEDSSIYLCSAIGRSETQYFGPGTRLLVL.

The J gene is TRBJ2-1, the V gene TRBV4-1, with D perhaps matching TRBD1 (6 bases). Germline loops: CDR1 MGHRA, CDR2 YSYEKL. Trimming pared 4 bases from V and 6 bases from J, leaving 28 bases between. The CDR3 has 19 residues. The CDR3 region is CASSLWGPRQVLTPNEQFF. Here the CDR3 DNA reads TGCGCCAGCAGCCTCTGGGGACCGAGACAGGTATTAACACCCAATGAGCAGTTCTTC.

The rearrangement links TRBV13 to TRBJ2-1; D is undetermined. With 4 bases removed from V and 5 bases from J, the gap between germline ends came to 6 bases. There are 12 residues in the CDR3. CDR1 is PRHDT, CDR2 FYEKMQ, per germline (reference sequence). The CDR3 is CASSWKDNEQFF. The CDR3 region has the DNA TGTGCCAGCAGCTGGAAGGACAATGAGCAGTTCTTC.

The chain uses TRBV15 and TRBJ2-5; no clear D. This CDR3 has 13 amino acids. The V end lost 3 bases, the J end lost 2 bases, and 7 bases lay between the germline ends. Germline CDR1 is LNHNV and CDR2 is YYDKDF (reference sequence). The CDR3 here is CATSSRMQETQYF. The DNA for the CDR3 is TGTGCCACCAGCAGCCGAATGCAAGAGACCCAGTACTTC.

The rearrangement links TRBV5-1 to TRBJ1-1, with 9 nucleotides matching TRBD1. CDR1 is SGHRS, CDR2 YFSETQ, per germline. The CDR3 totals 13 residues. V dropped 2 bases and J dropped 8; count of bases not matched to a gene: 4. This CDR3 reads CASSFSDRGEAFF. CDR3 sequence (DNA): TGCGCCAGCAGCTTTTCTGACAGGGGGGAAGCTTTCTTT.

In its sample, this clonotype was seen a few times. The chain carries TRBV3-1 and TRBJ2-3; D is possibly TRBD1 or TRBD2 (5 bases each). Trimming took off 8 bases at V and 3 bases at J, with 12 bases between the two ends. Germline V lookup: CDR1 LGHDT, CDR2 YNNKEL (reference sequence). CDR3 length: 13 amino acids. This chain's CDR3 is CASQRGVTDTQYF. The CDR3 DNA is TGTGCCAGCCAACGGGGCGTTACAGATACGCAGTATTTT.